This T cell receptor beta chain was identified during a study of vaccination and CD4 T cells after COVID-19. Study-wide context: The authors exposed cells to overlapping spike peptides derived from SARS-CoV-2, HCoV-NL63, HCoV-OC43 and HCoV-229E.

The Oncomine TCR Beta short-read assay sequenced DNA from cultured CD4+ T cells. MiXCR, run by TCRdb on the PCR reads, gives a single entry per CDR3 protein. Of fewer than 15,000 distinct CDR3 sequences listed, about two fifths are singletons. Treatment: roughly nine-day PBMC culture with coronavirus spike peptide pools or control peptides (ViraFEST assay). ViraFEST grew antigen-specific T cells using peptide pools, then sequenced TCRs. Negative selection enriched CD4+ T cells from cultures at less than 11 days. Germline CDR1 reads MNHEY; CDR2 reads SVGEGT. The CDR3 sequence is 14 residues long. Unmatched junction bases numbered 4, after V lost 2 bases and J lost 7 bases. This clonotype occurred a few times. The antigen remains undetermined.

The TCR sequence derives from a human donor who had recovered from COVID-19. The V and J genes are TRBV6-2 or TRBV6-3 and TRBJ1-2; 10 positions agree with TRBD1. The sample was CD4+ T cells from blood, cultured in vitro, taken after SARS-CoV-2 vaccination. The CDR3 DNA is TGTGCCAGCAGTTACGGGGGACAGGGGCTTGGCTACACCTTC. Translation: CASSYGGQGLGYTF.